One T cell receptor beta chain is described in this entry. This sample stems from a study of shared clonotypes between healthy human individuals. Some clones are missing from TCRdb's copy, which holds only in-frame ones; the method was immunoSEQ multiplex PCR. Among about 2.4 million clones, roughly 93% were seen once, and the ten largest hold around 0.37%. Trimming cost V 4 bases and J 4 bases, with 17 bases left between them. The germline CDR1 and CDR2 sequences are MDHEN and SYDVKM. This CDR3 is 16 amino acids long. The sequence derives from a man in his late teens or twenties in good health. Some clones in this sample may be carry-over from other donors' samples. The sequenced sample consisted of naive CD4+ T cells from PBMCs. Sample subset: CD45RA+ positively selected. The chain has TRBV28 and TRBJ1-3; possible D gene TRBD1, 5 bases. The CDR3 protein is CASSSAPAGLGNTIYF. As DNA, the CDR3 is TGTGCCAGCAGTTCTGCCCCGGCAGGGCTAGGAAACACCATATATTTT.